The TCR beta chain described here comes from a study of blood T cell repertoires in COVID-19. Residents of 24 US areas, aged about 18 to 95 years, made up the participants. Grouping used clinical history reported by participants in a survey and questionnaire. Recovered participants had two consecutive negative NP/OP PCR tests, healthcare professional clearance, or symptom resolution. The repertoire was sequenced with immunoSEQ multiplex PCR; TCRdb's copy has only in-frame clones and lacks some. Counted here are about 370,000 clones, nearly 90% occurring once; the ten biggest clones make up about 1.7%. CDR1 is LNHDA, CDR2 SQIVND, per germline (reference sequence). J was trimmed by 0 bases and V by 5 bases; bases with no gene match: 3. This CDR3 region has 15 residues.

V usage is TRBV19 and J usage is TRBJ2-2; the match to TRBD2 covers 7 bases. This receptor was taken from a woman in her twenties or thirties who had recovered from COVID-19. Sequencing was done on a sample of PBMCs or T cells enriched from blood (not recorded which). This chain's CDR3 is CASSRLAANTGELFF. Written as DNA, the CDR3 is TGTGCCAGTAGTCGGCTAGCGGCGAACACCGGGGAGCTGTTTTTT.